The entry that follows covers one T cell receptor (beta chain) sequence. Its antigen is not known. The record originates from a study of CD8+CD57+ T cells in acquired aplastic anemia. The study's findings and limits: The study found no significant CD8+ Simpson's diversity difference between patients and controls.

Genomic DNA acted as the template from which TCR beta VDJ combination and CDR3 sequence profiling were carried out. TCRdb itself ran the reads through MiXCR, one entry per CDR3 protein. The sample yields roughly 80,000 distinct CDR3 sequences, roughly three quarters seen once. CDR3 length: 14 residues. Germline CDR1 is MGHDK and CDR2 is SYGVNS. The ends were cut back, 3 bases at V and 5 bases at J, with 13 bases in the middle. Patients chosen for sequencing had shown CD8+CD57+ cell expansion by flow cytometry. The study sampled blood from patients who had received no therapy. The material sequenced was sorted CD4+, CD8+, or CD8+CD57+ T cells (not recorded which) from PBMCs. The rearrangement uses TRBV25-1 and TRBJ2-5; D remains unclear. The TCR comes from a human donor with aplastic anemia. CDR3 sequence reads: CASSEEWQAETQYF. In DNA form, the CDR3 reads TGTGCCAGCAGTGAGGAATGGCAGGCGGAGACCCAGTACTTC.